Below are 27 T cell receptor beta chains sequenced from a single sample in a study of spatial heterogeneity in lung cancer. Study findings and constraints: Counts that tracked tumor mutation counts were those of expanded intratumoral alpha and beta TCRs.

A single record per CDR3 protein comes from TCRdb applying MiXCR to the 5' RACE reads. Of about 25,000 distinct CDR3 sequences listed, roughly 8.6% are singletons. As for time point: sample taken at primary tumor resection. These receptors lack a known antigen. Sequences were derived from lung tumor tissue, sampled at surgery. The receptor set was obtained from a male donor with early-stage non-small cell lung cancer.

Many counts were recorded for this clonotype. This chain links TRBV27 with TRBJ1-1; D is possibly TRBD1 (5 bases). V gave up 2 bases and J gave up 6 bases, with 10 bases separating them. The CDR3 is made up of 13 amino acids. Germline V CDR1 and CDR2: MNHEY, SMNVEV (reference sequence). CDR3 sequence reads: CASSLQGFAEAFF. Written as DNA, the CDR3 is TGTGCCAGCAGTTTACAGGGATTCGCTGAAGCTTTCTTT.

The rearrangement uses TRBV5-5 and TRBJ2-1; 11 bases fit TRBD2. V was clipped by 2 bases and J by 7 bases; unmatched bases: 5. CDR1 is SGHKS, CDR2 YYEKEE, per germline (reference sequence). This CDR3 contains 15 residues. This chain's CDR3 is CASSLLAGVQNEQFF. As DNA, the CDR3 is TGTGCCAGCAGCTTACTAGCGGGAGTTCAGAATGAGCAGTTCTTC. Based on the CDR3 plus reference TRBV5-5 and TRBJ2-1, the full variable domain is DAGVTQSPTHLIKTRGQQVTLRCSPISGHKSVSWYQQVLGQGPQFIFQYYEKEERGRGNFPDRFSARQFPNYSSELNVNALLLGDSALYLCASSLLAGVQNEQFFGPGTRLTVL.

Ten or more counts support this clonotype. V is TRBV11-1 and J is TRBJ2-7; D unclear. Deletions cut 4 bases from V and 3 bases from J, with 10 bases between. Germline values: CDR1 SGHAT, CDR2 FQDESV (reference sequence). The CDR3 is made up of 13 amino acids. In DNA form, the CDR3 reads TGTGCCAGCAGCTCCCCCGGACGCTACGAGCAGTACTTC. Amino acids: CASSSPGRYEQYF.

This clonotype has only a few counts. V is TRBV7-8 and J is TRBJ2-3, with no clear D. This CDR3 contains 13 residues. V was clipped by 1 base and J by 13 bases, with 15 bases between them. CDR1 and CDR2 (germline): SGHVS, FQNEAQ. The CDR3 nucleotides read TGTGCCAGCAGCTTAGTCCCGGTGGGAATAAAGTATTTT. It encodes CASSLVPVGIKYF. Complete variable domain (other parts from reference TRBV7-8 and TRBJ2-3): GAGVSQSPRYKVAKRGQDVALRCDPISGHVSLFWYQQALGQGPEFLTYFQNEAQLDKSGLPSDRFFAERPEGSVSTLKIQRTQQEDSAVYLCASSLVPVGIKYFGPGTRLTVL.

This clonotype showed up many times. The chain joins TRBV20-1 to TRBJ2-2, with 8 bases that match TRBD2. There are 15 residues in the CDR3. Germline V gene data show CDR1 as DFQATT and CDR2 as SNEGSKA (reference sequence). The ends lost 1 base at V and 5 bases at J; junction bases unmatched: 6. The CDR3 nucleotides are TGCAGTGCTAGAGTTCTAGCGGGTAGGACCGGGGAGCTGTTTTTT. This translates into CSARVLAGRTGELFF.

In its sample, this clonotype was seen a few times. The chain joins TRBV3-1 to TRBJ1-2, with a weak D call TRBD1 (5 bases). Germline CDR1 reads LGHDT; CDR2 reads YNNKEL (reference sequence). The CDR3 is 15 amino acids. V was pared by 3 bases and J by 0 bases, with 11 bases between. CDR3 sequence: CASSQAGHSNYGYTF. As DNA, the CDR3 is TGTGCCAGCAGCCAGGCAGGGCATTCTAACTATGGCTACACCTTC.

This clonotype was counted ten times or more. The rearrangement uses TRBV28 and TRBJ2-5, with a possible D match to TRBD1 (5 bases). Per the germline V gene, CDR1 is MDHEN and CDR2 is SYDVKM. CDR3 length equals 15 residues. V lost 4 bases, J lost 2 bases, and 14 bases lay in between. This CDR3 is CASSYAYRSQETQYF. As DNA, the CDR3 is TGTGCCAGCAGTTACGCGTACAGGAGTCAAGAGACCCAGTACTTC.

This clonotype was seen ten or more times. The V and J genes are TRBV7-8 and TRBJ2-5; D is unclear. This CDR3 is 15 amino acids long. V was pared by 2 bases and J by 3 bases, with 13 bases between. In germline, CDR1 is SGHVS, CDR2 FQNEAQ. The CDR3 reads CASSLLAVSKETQYF. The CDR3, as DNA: TGTGCCAGCAGCTTACTGGCAGTATCTAAAGAGACCCAGTACTTC. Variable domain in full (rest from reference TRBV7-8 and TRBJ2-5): GAGVSQSPRYKVAKRGQDVALRCDPISGHVSLFWYQQALGQGPEFLTYFQNEAQLDKSGLPSDRFFAERPEGSVSTLKIQRTQQEDSAVYLCASSLLAVSKETQYFGPGTRLLVL.

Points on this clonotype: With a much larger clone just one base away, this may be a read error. The CDR3 loop is CASNQEFPGRLNTQYF. In nucleotides, the CDR3 is TGCGCCAGCAACCAAGAATTCCCGGGACGCCTCAATACGCAGTATTTT. The rearrangement uses TRBV4-1 and TRBJ2-3; tentatively, D is TRBD1 or TRBD2 (5 bases each). The CDR3 spans 16 residues. Per the germline V gene, CDR1 is MGHRA and CDR2 is YSYEKL.

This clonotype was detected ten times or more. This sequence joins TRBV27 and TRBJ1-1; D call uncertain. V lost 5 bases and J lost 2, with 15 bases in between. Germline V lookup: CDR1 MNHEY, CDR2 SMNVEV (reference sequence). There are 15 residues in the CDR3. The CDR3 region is CASSAYRTSNTEAFF. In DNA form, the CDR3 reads TGTGCCAGCAGTGCATATCGGACTTCCAACACTGAAGCTTTCTTT.

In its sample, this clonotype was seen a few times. The CDR3 protein is CASSPLRGAGEKLFF. The CDR3 nucleotides read TGTGCCAGCAGCCCCCTTCGGGGGGCAGGGGAAAAACTGTTTTTT. This rearrangement joins TRBV3-1 to TRBJ1-4; tentative D call: TRBD1 (6 bases). The CDR3 covers 15 residues. The V end was cut by 4 bases, the J end by 8 bases, with 17 bases between. CDR1 LGHDT and CDR2 YNNKEL come from the germline V gene (reference sequence). Drawing the rest from reference TRBV3-1 and TRBJ1-4, the complete variable domain is DTAVSQTPKYLVTQMGNDKSIKCEQNLGHDTMYWYKQDSKKFLKIMFSYNNKELIINETVPNRFSPKSPDKAHLNLHINSLELGDSAVYFCASSPLRGAGEKLFFGSGTQLSVL.

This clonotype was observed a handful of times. CDR3 nucleotides: TGTGCCAGCAGCCAAGATGGGGAGACCCAGTACTTC. It encodes CASSQDGETQYF. The rearrangement uses TRBV3-1 and TRBJ2-5; no definite D call. Germline CDR1 is LGHDT and CDR2 is YNNKEL (reference sequence). This CDR3 contains 12 residues. Trimming pared 0 bases from V and 5 bases from J, leaving 4 bases between.

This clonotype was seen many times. The CDR3, as DNA: TGCGCCAGCAGTAGGGACAGGGGATCTAACTATGGCTACACCTTC. Amino acid sequence: CASSRDRGSNYGYTF. The rearrangement uses TRBV5-1 and TRBJ1-2; 10 nucleotides line up with TRBD1. The V segment lost 5 bases and the J segment 0 bases; nucleotides outside the gene matches: 4. Per the germline V gene, CDR1 is SGHRS and CDR2 is YFSETQ. This CDR3 comprises 15 residues.

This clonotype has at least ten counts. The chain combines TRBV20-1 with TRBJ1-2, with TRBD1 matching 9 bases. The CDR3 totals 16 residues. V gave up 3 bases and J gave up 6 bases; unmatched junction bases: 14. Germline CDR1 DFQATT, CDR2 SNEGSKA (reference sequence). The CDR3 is CSARMFWDREGDGYTF. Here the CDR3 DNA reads TGCAGTGCTAGGATGTTCTGGGACAGGGAGGGTGATGGCTACACCTTC.

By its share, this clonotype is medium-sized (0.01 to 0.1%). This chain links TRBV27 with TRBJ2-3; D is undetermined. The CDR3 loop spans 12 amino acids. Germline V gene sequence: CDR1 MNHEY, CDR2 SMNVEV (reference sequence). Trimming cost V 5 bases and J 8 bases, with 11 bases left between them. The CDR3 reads CASSRPLSTQYF. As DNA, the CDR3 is TGTGCCAGCAGTCGCCCGCTCAGTACGCAGTATTTT.

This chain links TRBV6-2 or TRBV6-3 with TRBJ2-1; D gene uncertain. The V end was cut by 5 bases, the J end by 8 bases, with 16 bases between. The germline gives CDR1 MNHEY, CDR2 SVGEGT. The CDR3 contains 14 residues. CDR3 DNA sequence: TGTGCCAGCAGTCAGCCGCCGATGTCCGATGAGCAGTTCTTC. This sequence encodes CASSQPPMSDEQFF.

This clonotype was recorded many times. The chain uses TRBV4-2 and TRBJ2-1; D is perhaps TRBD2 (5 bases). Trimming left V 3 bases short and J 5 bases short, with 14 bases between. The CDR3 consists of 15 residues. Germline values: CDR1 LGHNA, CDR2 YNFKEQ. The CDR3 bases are TGTGCCAGCAGCCATCCCGACCGGGGAAACAATGAGCAGTTCTTC. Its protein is CASSHPDRGNNEQFF.

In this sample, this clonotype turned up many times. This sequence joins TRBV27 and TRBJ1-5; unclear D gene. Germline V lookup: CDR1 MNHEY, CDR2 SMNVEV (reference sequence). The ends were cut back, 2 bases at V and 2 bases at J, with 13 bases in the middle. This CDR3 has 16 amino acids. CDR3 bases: TGTGCCAGCAGTTTAGGCGGGAGTTTGGGCAATCAGCCCCAGCATTTT. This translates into CASSLGGSLGNQPQHF.

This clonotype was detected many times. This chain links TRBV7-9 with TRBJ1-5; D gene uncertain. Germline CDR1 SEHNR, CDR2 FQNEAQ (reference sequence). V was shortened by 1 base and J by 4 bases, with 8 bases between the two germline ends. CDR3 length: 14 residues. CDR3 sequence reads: CASSLVSDNQPQHF. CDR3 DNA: TGTGCCAGCAGCTTAGTTAGCGATAATCAGCCCCAGCATTTT.

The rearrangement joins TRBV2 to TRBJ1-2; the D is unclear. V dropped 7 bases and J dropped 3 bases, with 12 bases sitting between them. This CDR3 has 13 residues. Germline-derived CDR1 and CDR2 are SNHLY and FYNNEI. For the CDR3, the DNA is TGTGCCAGCAAAAGTCTGCGAGACTATGGCTACACCTTC. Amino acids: CASKSLRDYGYTF.

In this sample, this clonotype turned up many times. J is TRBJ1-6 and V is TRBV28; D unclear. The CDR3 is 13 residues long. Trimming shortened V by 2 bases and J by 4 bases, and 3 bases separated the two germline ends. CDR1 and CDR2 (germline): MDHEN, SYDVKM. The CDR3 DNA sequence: TGTGCCAGCAGTTTAGTTTATAATTCACCCCTCCACTTT. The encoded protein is CASSLVYNSPLHF.

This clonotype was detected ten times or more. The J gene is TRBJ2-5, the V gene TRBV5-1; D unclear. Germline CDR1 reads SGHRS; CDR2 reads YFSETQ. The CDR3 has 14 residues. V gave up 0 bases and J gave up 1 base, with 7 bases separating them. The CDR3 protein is CASSLAPTQETQYF. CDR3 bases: TGCGCCAGCAGCTTGGCACCAACCCAAGAGACCCAGTACTTC.

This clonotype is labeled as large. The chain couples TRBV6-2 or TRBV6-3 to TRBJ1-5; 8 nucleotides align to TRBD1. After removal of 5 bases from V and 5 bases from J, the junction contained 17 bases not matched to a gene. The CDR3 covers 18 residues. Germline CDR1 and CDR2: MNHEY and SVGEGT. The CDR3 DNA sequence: TGTGCCAGCAGTCACGACTACCCCAGGGGGCGCAGGTATCAGCCCCAGCATTTT. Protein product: CASSHDYPRGRRYQPQHF.

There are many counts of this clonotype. CDR3: CASSLGQAYQETQYF. CDR3 coding DNA: TGTGCCAGCAGTTTGGGACAGGCGTACCAAGAGACCCAGTACTTC. V is TRBV28 and J is TRBJ2-5; 8 bases fit TRBD1. This CDR3 comprises 15 residues. CDR1 and CDR2 from the germline V gene are MDHEN and SYDVKM. Losses at the gene ends were 3 bases for V and 0 bases for J; bases not matched to a gene: 3.

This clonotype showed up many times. As DNA, the CDR3 is TGTGCCAGCAGCTCGCGGAACACTGAAGCTTTCTTT. Its translation is CASSSRNTEAFF. The V gene is TRBV11-1, the J gene TRBJ1-1; D uncertain. The V end was cut by 4 bases, the J end by 1 base, with 4 bases between. Germline V gene sequence: CDR1 SGHAT, CDR2 FQDESV (reference sequence). This CDR3 has 12 amino acids.

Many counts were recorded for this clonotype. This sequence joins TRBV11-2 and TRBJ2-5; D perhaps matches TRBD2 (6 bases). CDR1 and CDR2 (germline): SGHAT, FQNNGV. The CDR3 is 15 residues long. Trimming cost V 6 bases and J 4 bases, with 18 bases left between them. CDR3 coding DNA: TGTGCCAGCAGTGCCGGGGGACGGGGTGGAGAGACCCAGTACTTC. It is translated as CASSAGGRGGETQYF.

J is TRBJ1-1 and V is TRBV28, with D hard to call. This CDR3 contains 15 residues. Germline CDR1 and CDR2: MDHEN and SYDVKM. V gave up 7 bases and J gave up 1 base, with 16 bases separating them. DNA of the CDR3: TGTGCCAGCAACCCTTGGACGGCAGAGAACACTGAAGCTTTCTTT. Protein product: CASNPWTAENTEAFF. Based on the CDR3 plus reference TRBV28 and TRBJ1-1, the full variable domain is DVKVTQSSRYLVKRTGEKVFLECVQDMDHENMFWYRQDPGLGLRLIYFSYDVKMKEKGDIPEGYSVSREKKERFSLILESASTNQTSMYLCASNPWTAENTEAFFGQGTRLTVV.